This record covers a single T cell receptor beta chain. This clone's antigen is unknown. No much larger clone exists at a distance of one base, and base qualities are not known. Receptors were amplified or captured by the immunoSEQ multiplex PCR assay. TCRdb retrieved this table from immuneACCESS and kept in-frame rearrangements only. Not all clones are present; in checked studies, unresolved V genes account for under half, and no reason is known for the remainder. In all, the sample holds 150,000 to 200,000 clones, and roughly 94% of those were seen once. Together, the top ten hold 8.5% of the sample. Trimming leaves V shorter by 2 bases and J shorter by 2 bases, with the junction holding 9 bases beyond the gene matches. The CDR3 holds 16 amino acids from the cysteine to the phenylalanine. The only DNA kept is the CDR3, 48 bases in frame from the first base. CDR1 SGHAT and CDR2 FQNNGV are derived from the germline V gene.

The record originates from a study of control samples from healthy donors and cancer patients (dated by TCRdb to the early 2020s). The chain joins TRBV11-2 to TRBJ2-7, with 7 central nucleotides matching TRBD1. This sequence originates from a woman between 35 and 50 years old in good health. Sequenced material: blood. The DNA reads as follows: TGTGCCAGCAGCTTAAACGCCGGGACAGAGGCCTACGAGCAGTACTTC. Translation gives CASSLNAGTEAYEQYF.